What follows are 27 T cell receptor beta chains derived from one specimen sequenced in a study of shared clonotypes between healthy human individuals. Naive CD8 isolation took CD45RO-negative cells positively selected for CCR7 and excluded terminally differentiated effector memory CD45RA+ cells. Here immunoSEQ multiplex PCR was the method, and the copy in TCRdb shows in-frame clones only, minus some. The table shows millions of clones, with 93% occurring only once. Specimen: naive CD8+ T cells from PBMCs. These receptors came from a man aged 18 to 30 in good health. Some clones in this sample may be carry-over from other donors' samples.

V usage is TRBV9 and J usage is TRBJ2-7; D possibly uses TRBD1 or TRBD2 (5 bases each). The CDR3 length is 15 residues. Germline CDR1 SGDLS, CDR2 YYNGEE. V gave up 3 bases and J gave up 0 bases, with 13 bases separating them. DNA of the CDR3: TGTGCCAGCAGCGAGGGGTTGGGGAGCTCCTACGAGCAGTACTTC. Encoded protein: CASSEGLGSSYEQYF. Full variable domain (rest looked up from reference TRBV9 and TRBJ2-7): DSGVTQTPKHLITATGQRVTLRCSPRSGDLSVYWYQQSLDQGLQFLIQYYNGEERAKGNILERFSAQQFPDLHSELNLSSLELGDSALYFCASSEGLGSSYEQYFGPGTRLTVT.

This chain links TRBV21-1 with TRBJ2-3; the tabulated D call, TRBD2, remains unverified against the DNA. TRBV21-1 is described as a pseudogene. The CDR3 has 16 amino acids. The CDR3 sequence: CASLGLAGAGTDTQYF. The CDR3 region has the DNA TGTGCCAGCCTCGGGCTTGCGGGAGCTGGAACAGATACGCAGTATTTT.

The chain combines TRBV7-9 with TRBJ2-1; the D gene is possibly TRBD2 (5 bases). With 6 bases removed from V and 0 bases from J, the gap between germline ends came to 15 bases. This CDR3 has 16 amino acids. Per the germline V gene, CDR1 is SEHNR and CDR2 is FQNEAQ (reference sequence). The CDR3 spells CASSSSIWSSYNEQFF. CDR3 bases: TGTGCCAGCAGTTCTAGCATCTGGAGCTCCTACAATGAGCAGTTCTTC.

Here the CDR3 reads CASSLASGQGGEQYF. For the CDR3, the DNA is TGTGCCAGCAGCTTGGCCTCAGGACAGGGAGGGGAGCAGTACTTC. V is TRBV5-8 and J is TRBJ2-7; maybe TRBD1 (8 bases). Germline V gene sequence: CDR1 SGHTS, CDR2 YDEGEE. The V end lost 0 bases, the J end lost 7 bases, and 17 bases lay between the germline ends. This CDR3 spans 15 amino acids.

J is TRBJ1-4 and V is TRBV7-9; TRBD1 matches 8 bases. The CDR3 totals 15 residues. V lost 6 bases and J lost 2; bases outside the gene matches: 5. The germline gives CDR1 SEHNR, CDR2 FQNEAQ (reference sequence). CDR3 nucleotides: TGTGCCAGCAGTTTCCGACAGGGGACTAATGAAAAACTGTTTTTT. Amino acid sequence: CASSFRQGTNEKLFF. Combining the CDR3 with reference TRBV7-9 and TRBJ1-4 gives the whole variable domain DTGVSQNPRHKITKRGQNVTFRCDPISEHNRLYWYRQTLGQGPEFLTYFQNEAQLEKSRLLSDRFSAERPKGSFSTLEIQRTEQGDSAMYLCASSFRQGTNEKLFFGSGTQLSVL.

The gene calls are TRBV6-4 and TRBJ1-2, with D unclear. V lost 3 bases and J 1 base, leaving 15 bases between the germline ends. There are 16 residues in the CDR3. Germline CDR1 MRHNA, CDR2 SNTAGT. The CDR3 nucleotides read TGTGCCAGCAGTGAACCCCTGGCGGGAGGTAACTATGGCTACACCTTC. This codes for CASSEPLAGGNYGYTF.

CDR3 bases: TGCGCCAGCAGCTTGACGTTAGTTGTAAGGGAGACAGATACGCAGTATTTT. Its protein product is CASSLTLVVRETDTQYF. The genes are TRBV5-1 and TRBJ2-3; possible D gene TRBD2, 5 bases. The germline gives CDR1 SGHRS, CDR2 YFSETQ. The CDR3 loop spans 17 amino acids. Trimming cost V 1 base and J 3 bases, with 18 bases left between them. The full variable domain, its missing parts supplied by reference TRBV5-1 and TRBJ2-3, is KAGVTQTPRYLIKTRGQQVTLSCSPISGHRSVSWYQQTPGQGLQFLFEYFSETQRNKGNFPGRFSGRQFSNSRSEMNVSTLELGDSALYLCASSLTLVVRETDTQYFGPGTRLTVL.

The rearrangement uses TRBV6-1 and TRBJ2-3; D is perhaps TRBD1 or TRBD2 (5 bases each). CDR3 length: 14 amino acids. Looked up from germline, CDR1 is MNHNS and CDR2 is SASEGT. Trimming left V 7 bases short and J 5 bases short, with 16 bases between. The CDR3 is CASTEGTRQDTQYF. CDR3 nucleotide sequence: TGTGCCAGCACCGAGGGGACGCGGCAAGATACGCAGTATTTT.

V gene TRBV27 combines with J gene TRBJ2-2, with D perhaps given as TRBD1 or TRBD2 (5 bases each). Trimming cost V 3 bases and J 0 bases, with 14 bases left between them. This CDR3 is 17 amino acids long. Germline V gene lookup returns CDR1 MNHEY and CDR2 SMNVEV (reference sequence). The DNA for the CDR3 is TGTGCCAGCAGTTTTCATGGGACCGTCGCGAACACCGGGGAGCTGTTTTTT. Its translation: CASSFHGTVANTGELFF.

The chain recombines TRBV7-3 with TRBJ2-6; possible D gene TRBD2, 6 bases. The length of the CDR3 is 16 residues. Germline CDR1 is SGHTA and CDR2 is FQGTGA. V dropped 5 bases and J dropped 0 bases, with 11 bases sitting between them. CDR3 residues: CASSALGGSGANVLTF. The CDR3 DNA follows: TGTGCCAGCAGCGCCCTCGGGGGCTCTGGGGCCAACGTCCTGACTTTC.

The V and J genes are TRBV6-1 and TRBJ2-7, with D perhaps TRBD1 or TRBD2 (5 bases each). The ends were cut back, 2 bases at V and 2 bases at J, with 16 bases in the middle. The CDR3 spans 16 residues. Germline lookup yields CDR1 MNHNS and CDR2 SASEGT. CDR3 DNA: TGTGCCAGCAGTGAACCTAAGGGACGCTGGGCCTACGAGCAGTACTTC. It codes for CASSEPKGRWAYEQYF.

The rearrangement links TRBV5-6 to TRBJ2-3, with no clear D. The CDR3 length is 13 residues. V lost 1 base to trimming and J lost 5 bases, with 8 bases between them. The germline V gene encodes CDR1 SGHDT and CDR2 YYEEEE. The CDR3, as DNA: TGTGCCAGCAGCTTGTCTGCTCTAGATACGCAGTATTTT. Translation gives CASSLSALDTQYF.

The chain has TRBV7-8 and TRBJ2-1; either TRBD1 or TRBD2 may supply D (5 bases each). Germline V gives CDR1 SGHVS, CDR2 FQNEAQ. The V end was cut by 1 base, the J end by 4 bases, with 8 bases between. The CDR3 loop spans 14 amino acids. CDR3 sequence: CASSLDEGYNEQFF. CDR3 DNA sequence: TGTGCCAGCAGCTTAGACGAGGGGTACAATGAGCAGTTCTTC.

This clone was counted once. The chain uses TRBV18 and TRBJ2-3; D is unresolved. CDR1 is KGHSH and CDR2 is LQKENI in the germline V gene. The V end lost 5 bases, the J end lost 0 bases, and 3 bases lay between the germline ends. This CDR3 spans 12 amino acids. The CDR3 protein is CASSSSTDTQYF. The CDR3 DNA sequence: TGTGCCAGCTCATCTAGCACAGATACGCAGTATTTT. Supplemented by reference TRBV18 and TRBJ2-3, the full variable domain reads NAGVMQNPRHLVRRRGQEARLRCSPMKGHSHVYWYRQLPEEGLKFMVYLQKENIIDESGMPKERFSAEFPKEGPSILRIQQVVRGDSAAYFCASSSSTDTQYFGPGTRLTVL.

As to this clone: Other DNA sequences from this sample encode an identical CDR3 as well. The DNA of the CDR3 is TGTGCCAGTAGTATAAGGGGCCCTAACACTGAAGCTTTCTTT. It translates to CASSIRGPNTEAFF. The J gene is TRBJ1-1, the V gene TRBV19; possible D gene TRBD1, 5 bases. Germline V gives CDR1 LNHDA, CDR2 SQIVND (reference sequence). The CDR3 sequence is 14 residues long. V lost 2 bases and J 2 bases, leaving 9 bases between the germline ends.

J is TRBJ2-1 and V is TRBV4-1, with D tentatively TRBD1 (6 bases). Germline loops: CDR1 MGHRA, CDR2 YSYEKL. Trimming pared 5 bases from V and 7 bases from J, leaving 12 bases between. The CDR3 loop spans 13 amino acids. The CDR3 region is CASSADRRNEQFF. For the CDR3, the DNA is TGCGCCAGCAGCGCGGACAGACGAAATGAGCAGTTCTTC.

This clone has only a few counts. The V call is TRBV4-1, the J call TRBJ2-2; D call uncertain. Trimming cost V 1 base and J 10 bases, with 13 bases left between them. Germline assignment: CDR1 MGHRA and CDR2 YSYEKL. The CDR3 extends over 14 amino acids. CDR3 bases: TGCGCCAGCAGCCAAGCCCCGGCCTCGGCGGAGCTGTTTTTT. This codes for CASSQAPASAELFF.

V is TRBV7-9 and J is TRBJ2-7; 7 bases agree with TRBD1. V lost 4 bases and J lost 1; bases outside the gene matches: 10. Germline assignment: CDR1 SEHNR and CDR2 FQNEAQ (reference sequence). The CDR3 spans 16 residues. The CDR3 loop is CASSYNPTGLSYEQYF. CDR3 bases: TGTGCCAGCAGCTACAACCCGACAGGGCTATCCTACGAGCAGTACTTC.

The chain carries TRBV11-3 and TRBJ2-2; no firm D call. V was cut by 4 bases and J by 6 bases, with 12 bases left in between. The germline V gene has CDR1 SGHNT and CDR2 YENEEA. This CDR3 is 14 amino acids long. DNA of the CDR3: TGTGCCAGCAGCTCCTTTGGAGACGCCGGGGAGCTGTTTTTT. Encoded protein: CASSSFGDAGELFF.

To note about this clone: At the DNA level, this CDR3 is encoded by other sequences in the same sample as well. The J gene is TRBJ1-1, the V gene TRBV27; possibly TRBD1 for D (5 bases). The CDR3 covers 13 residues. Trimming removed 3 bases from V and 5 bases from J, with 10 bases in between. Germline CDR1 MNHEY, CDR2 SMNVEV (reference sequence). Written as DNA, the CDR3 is TGTGCCAGCAGTTTGTTGGGGGGGACTGAAGCTTTCTTT. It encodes CASSLLGGTEAFF.

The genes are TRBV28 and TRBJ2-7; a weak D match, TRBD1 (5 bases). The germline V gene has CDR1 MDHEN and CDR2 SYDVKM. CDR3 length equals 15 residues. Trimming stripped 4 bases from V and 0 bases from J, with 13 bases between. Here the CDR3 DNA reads TGTGCCAGCAGTTGGACATTCTCGAGCTCCTACGAGCAGTACTTC. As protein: CASSWTFSSSYEQYF.

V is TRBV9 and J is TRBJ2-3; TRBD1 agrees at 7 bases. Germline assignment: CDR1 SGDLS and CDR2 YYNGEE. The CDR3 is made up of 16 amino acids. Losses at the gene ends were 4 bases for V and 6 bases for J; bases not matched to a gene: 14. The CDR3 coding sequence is TGTGCCAGCAGCTCTGGGACAGAGTTTCGTTTGGATACGCAGTATTTT. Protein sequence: CASSSGTEFRLDTQYF.

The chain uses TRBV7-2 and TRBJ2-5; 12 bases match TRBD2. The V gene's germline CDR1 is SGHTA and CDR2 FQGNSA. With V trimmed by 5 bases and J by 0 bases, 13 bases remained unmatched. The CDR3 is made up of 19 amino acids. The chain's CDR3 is CASSPVGGLAGGYQETQYF. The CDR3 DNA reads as TGTGCCAGCAGCCCGGTGGGGGGGCTAGCGGGAGGGTACCAAGAGACCCAGTACTTC. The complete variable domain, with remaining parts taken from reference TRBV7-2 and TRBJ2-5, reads GAGVSQSPSNKVTEKGKDVELRCDPISGHTALYWYRQSLGQGLEFLIYFQGNSAPDKSGLPSDRFSAERTGGSVSTLTIQRTQQEDSAVYLCASSPVGGLAGGYQETQYFGPGTRLLVL.

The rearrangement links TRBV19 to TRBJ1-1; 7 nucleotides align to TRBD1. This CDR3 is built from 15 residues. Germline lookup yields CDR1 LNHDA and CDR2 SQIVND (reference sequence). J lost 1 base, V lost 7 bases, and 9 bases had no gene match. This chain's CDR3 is CASTPERGQNTEAFF. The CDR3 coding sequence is TGTGCCAGTACTCCCGAAAGGGGGCAGAACACTGAAGCTTTCTTT.

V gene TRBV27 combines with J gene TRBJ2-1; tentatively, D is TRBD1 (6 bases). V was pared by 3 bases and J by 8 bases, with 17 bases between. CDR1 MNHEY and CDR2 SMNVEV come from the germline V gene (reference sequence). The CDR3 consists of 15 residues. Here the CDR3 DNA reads TGTGCCAGCAGTTTTGGGAGTCAGGGGTCCTATGAGCAGTTCTTC. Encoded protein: CASSFGSQGSYEQFF.

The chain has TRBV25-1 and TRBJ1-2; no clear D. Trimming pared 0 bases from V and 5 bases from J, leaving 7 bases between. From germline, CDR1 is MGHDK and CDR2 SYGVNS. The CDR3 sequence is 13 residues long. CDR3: CASSEYADYGYTF. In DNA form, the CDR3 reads TGTGCCAGCAGTGAATATGCCGATTATGGCTACACCTTC.

CDR3 residues: CATSGMTSGSKKETQYF. CDR3 DNA: TGTGCCACCAGCGGTATGACTAGCGGGAGCAAGAAAGAGACCCAGTACTTC. The V gene is TRBV15, the J gene TRBJ2-5, with 12 bases that match TRBD2. This CDR3 is 17 amino acids long. Germline-derived CDR1 and CDR2 are LNHNV and YYDKDF (reference sequence). With V trimmed by 5 bases and J by 3 bases, 10 bases remained unmatched. Complete variable domain (other parts from reference TRBV15 and TRBJ2-5): DAMVIQNPRYQVTQFGKPVTLSCSQTLNHNVMYWYQQKSSQAPKLLFHYYDKDFNNEADTPDNFQSRRPNTSFCFLDIRSPGLGDTAMYLCATSGMTSGSKKETQYFGPGTRLLVL.